The next 17 T cell receptor beta chains were all read from a single sample in a study of cytomegalovirus exposure and HLA in healthy donors. Vbeta (60) and Jbeta (13) primers were used in the PCR. The repertoire was sequenced with immunoSEQ multiplex PCR; TCRdb's copy has only in-frame clones and lacks some. The data show roughly 130,000 clones, around 82% seen once. The sequenced material came from PBMCs. Receptors were obtained from a male donor in good health and CMV-seropositive.

This clone was seen more than once but under ten times. The V gene is TRBV15, the J gene TRBJ2-5; D perhaps matches TRBD2 (6 bases). Germline CDR1 LNHNV, CDR2 YYDKDF (reference sequence). V lost 1 base and J lost 11, with 23 bases in between. CDR3 size: 16 residues. CDR3 sequence: CATSRALVRGTWEQYF. CDR3 DNA sequence: TGTGCCACCAGCAGAGCCTTGGTTCGAGGGACTTGGGAGCAGTACTTC. The entire variable domain, with the rest obtained from reference TRBV15 and TRBJ2-5, is as follows: DAMVIQNPRYQVTQFGKPVTLSCSQTLNHNVMYWYQQKSSQAPKLLFHYYDKDFNNEADTPDNFQSRRPNTSFCFLDIRSPGLGDTAMYLCATSRALVRGTWEQYFGPGTRLLVL.

The rearrangement links TRBV10-3 to TRBJ2-2, with TRBD2 identical over 8 bases. Germline CDR1 is ENHRY and CDR2 is SYGVKD. With V trimmed by 2 bases and J by 6 bases, 8 bases remained unmatched. The CDR3 covers 16 residues. This CDR3 is CAISEPDDGGAGELFF. The CDR3 region has the DNA TGTGCCATCAGTGAGCCGGATGACGGGGGGGCCGGGGAGCTGTTTTTT.

This clone has more than one count but fewer than ten. This chain uses TRBV15 with TRBJ2-7; D gene ambiguous. This CDR3 spans 15 amino acids. Per the germline V gene, CDR1 is LNHNV and CDR2 is YYDKDF (reference sequence). The V gene lost 3 bases and the J gene lost 3 bases, with 15 bases spanning the gap. CDR3: CATSRDLAVNYEQYF. In nucleotides, the CDR3 is TGTGCCACCAGCAGGGATTTGGCGGTGAACTACGAGCAGTACTTC. Looking up the rest from reference TRBV15 and TRBJ2-7 gives the full variable domain: DAMVIQNPRYQVTQFGKPVTLSCSQTLNHNVMYWYQQKSSQAPKLLFHYYDKDFNNEADTPDNFQSRRPNTSFCFLDIRSPGLGDTAMYLCATSRDLAVNYEQYFGPGTRLTVT.

The rearrangement joins TRBV19 to TRBJ1-4; D not certain. This CDR3 has 13 amino acids. Trimming took off 8 bases at V and 9 bases at J, with 16 bases between the two ends. In germline, CDR1 is LNHDA, CDR2 SQIVND (reference sequence). The CDR3 protein is CASPSPRGKKLFF. The DNA for the CDR3 is TGTGCCAGTCCCTCCCCTCGAGGCAAAAAACTGTTTTTT. Supplemented by reference TRBV19 and TRBJ1-4, the full variable domain reads DGGITQSPKYLFRKEGQNVTLSCEQNLNHDAMYWYRQDPGQGLRLIYYSQIVNDFQKGDIAEGYSVSREKKESFPLTVTSAQKNPTAFYLCASPSPRGKKLFFGSGTQLSVL.

V is TRBV4-3 and J is TRBJ2-1, with D possibly matching TRBD2 (5 bases). The germline gives CDR1 LGHNA, CDR2 YSLEER. The CDR3 covers 17 residues. With 1 base removed from V and 5 bases from J, the gap between germline ends came to 18 bases. The CDR3 is CASSQVRGSGRHNEQFF. The DNA of the CDR3 is TGCGCCAGCAGCCAAGTAAGAGGGTCTGGCCGTCACAATGAGCAGTTCTTC.

V is TRBV11-2 and J is TRBJ1-3; unclear D gene. Germline CDR1 SGHAT, CDR2 FQNNGV. The CDR3 runs 13 residues. Trimming shortened V by 0 bases and J by 6 bases, and 6 bases separated the two germline ends. CDR3 loop: CASSLEAVNTIYF. CDR3 coding DNA: TGTGCCAGCAGCTTAGAGGCGGTAAACACCATATATTTT.

This clone has a single count. The V and J genes are TRBV5-6 and TRBJ2-1, with 7 nucleotides matching TRBD2. Germline V gives CDR1 SGHDT, CDR2 YYEEEE. The V segment lost 0 bases and the J segment 0 bases; nucleotides outside the gene matches: 3. This CDR3 contains 16 residues. Written as DNA, the CDR3 is TGTGCCAGCAGCTTGGAAGGCGGGAGCTCCTACAATGAGCAGTTCTTC. Amino acid sequence: CASSLEGGSSYNEQFF.

The chain recombines TRBV9 with TRBJ2-3, with TRBD2 identical over 9 bases. CDR1 is SGDLS, CDR2 YYNGEE, per germline. This CDR3 contains 15 residues. V dropped 4 bases and J dropped 4; count of bases not matched to a gene: 7. The CDR3 loop reads CASSLWGLASDTQYF. The CDR3 DNA is TGTGCCAGCAGCCTCTGGGGACTAGCTTCAGATACGCAGTATTTT.

V is TRBV28 and J is TRBJ1-4; tentative D call: TRBD1 (5 bases). The CDR3 spans 17 residues. The V end was cut by 1 base, the J end by 6 bases, with 18 bases between. From germline, CDR1 is MDHEN and CDR2 SYDVKM. CDR3 sequence reads: CASSLSLYRGEDEKLFF. For the CDR3, the DNA is TGTGCCAGCAGTTTATCCCTCTACCGGGGGGAGGATGAAAAACTGTTTTTT.

This clone is a singleton in its sample. The gene calls are TRBV5-1 and TRBJ1-6; D not certain. The V end was cut by 8 bases, the J end by 0 bases, with 15 bases between. Germline loops: CDR1 SGHRS, CDR2 YFSETQ. CDR3 length: 16 amino acids. The CDR3 DNA reads as TGCGCCAGATTCTTGACTGAGAGCTCCTATAATTCACCCCTCCACTTT. Its protein product is CARFLTESSYNSPLHF. The entire variable domain, with the rest obtained from reference TRBV5-1 and TRBJ1-6, is as follows: KAGVTQTPRYLIKTRGQQVTLSCSPISGHRSVSWYQQTPGQGLQFLFEYFSETQRNKGNFPGRFSGRQFSNSRSEMNVSTLELGDSALYLCARFLTESSYNSPLHFGNGTRLTVT.

The chain has TRBV19 and TRBJ1-5, with 8 bases fitting TRBD1. This CDR3 has 13 residues. Germline trimming cut 6 bases from V and 2 bases from J; bases unmatched to any gene: 0. Germline assignment: CDR1 LNHDA and CDR2 SQIVND (reference sequence). The CDR3 region is CASRDRGNQPQHF. CDR3 sequence (DNA): TGTGCCAGTAGGGACAGGGGCAATCAGCCCCAGCATTTT. The whole variable domain, filled in from reference TRBV19 and TRBJ1-5, reads DGGITQSPKYLFRKEGQNVTLSCEQNLNHDAMYWYRQDPGQGLRLIYYSQIVNDFQKGDIAEGYSVSREKKESFPLTVTSAQKNPTAFYLCASRDRGNQPQHFGDGTRLSIL.

This chain connects TRBV28 to TRBJ2-7; the D gene is possibly TRBD1 (6 bases). CDR1 and CDR2 from the germline V gene are MDHEN and SYDVKM. V was trimmed by 5 bases and J by 6 bases, leaving 8 bases between them. The length of the CDR3 is 11 residues. The CDR3 coding sequence is TGTGCCAGCAGTAACAGGGTCGAGCAGTACTTC. Its translation: CASSNRVEQYF.

V is TRBV5-8 and J is TRBJ1-1; unclear D gene. The germline V gene has CDR1 SGHTS and CDR2 YDEGEE. The CDR3 has 14 amino acids. The V end lost 2 bases, the J end lost 7 bases, and 15 bases lay between the germline ends. CDR3 sequence reads: CASSFSRVEVEAFF. The CDR3 region has the DNA TGTGCCAGCAGCTTTTCGAGGGTGGAGGTTGAAGCTTTCTTT.

This rearrangement joins TRBV4-3 to TRBJ2-7, with 15 bases matching TRBD2. J gave up 7 bases and V 4 bases, and 5 bases lay outside the gene matches. The CDR3 spans 15 residues. The germline V gene encodes CDR1 LGHNA and CDR2 YSLEER. The CDR3 coding sequence is TGCGCCAGCAGCCTAGGACTAGCGGGAGGGCAGGAGCAGTACTTC. Translated, it gives CASSLGLAGGQEQYF.

The chain combines TRBV15 with TRBJ1-6; D is uncertain. Germline CDR1 reads LNHNV; CDR2 reads YYDKDF (reference sequence). The V and J ends lost 1 base and 10 bases respectively, with 17 bases between them. CDR3 size: 16 residues. CDR3 coding DNA: TGTGCCACCAGCAGAGGGGATGAGGGATTAGGATCACCCCTCCACTTT. Protein: CATSRGDEGLGSPLHF.

The genes are TRBV28 and TRBJ2-3; 12 bases line up with TRBD2. CDR1 is MDHEN, CDR2 SYDVKM, per germline. CDR3 size: 17 residues. V was pared by 5 bases and J by 6 bases, with 12 bases of the junction left unmatched. The CDR3 DNA is TGTGCCAGCAGTCCCTGGACTAGCGGGGCAAATTCGGATACGCAGTATTTT. Translating gives CASSPWTSGANSDTQYF. The full variable domain, rest sourced from reference TRBV28 and TRBJ2-3, is DVKVTQSSRYLVKRTGEKVFLECVQDMDHENMFWYRQDPGLGLRLIYFSYDVKMKEKGDIPEGYSVSREKKERFSLILESASTNQTSMYLCASSPWTSGANSDTQYFGPGTRLTVL.

As regards this clone: This same CDR3 is encoded by further DNA sequences in the sample. This rearrangement joins TRBV27 to TRBJ2-7, with TRBD1 identical over 10 bases. Germline V gives CDR1 MNHEY, CDR2 SMNVEV (reference sequence). The CDR3 totals 14 residues. The junction had 2 bases not matched to a gene; V was cut back by 3 bases and J by 3 bases. CDR3 sequence reads: CASSFGDRGYEQYF. In DNA, the CDR3 is TGTGCCAGCAGTTTCGGGGACAGGGGCTACGAGCAGTACTTC.